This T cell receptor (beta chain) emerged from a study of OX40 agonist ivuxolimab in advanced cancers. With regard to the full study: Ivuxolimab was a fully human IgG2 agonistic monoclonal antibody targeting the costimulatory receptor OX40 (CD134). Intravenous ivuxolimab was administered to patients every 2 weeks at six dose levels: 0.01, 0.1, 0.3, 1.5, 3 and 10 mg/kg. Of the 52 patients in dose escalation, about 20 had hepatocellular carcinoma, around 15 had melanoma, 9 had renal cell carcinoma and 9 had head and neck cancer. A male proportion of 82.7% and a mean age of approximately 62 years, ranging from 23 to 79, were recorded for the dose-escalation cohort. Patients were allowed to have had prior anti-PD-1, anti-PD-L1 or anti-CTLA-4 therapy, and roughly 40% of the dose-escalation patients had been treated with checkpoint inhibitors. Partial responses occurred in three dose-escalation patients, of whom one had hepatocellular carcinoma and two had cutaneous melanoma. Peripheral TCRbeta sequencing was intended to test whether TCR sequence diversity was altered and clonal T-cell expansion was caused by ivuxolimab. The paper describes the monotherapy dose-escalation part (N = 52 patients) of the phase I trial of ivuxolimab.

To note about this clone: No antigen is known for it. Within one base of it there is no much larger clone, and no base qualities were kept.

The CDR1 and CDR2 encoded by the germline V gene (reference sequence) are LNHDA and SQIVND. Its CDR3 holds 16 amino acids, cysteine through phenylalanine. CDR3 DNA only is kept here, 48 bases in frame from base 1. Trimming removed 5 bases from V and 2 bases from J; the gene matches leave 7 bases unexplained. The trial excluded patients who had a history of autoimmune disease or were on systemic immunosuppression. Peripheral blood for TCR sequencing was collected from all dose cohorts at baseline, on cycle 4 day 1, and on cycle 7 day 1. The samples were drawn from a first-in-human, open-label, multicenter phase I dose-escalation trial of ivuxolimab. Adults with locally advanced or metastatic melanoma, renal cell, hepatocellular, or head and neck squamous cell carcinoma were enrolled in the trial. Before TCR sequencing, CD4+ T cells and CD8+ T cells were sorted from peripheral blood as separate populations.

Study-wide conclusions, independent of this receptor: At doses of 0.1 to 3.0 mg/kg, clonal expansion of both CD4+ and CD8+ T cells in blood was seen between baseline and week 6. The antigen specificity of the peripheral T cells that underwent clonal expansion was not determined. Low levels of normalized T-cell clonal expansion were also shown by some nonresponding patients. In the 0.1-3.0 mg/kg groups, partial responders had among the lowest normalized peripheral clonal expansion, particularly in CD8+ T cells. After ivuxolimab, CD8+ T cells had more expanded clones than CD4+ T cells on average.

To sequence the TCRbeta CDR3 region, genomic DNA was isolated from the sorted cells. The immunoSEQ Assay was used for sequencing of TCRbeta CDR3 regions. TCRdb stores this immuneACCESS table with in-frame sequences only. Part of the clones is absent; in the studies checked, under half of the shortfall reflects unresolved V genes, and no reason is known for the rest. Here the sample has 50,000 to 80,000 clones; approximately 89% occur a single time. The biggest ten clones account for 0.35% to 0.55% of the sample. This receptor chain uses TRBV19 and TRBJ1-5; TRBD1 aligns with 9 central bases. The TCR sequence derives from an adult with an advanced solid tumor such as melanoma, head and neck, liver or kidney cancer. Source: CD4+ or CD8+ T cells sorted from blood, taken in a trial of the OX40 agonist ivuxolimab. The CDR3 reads CASSAGQGVRNQPQHF. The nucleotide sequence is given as TGTGCCAGTAGTGCGGGACAGGGTGTTCGCAATCAGCCCCAGCATTTT. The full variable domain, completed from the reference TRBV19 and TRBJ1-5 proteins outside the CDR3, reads DGGITQSPKYLFRKEGQNVTLSCEQNLNHDAMYWYRQDPGQGLRLIYYSQIVNDFQKGDIAEGYSVSREKKESFPLTVTSAQKNPTAFYLCASSAGQGVRNQPQHFGDGTRLSIL.